The 20 T cell receptor beta chains below were found in one sample sequenced in a study of blood T cell repertoires in COVID-19 (dated by TCRdb to the early 2020s). The library was generated by the immunoSEQ multiplex PCR assay. The immuneACCESS repertoire file appears here via TCRdb, limited to in-frame rearrangements. These files lack a portion of the clones; in checked studies, under half of the deficit traces to unresolved V genes, and the cause of the others is not known. The sample table lists 65,000 to 85,000 clones, about 86% of them with a count of one. In total, the top ten clones hold 5.5% to 7.5% of the sample. Material for sequencing was peripheral blood. The receptors originated from an older man with COVID-19, enrolled during active disease.

This clone came up a few times. The chain couples TRBV19 to TRBJ1-1; the match to TRBD1 covers 9 bases. This CDR3 spans 16 amino acids. Germline V gene lookup returns CDR1 LNHDA and CDR2 SQIVND (reference sequence). The trim removed 3 bases at V and 1 base at J, leaving 6 bases unmatched. Here the CDR3 DNA reads TGTGCCAGTAGTATGAGGTTGGGACAGGGGAACACTGAAGCTTTCTTT. It codes for CASSMRLGQGNTEAFF.

The gene calls are TRBV3-1 (or the pseudogene TRBV3-2) and TRBJ1-2; D may be TRBD1 (6 bases). The V and J ends lost 5 bases and 8 bases respectively, with 21 bases between them. The germline gives CDR1 LGHDT, CDR2 YNNKEL (reference sequence). This CDR3 has 15 residues. The CDR3 loop reads CASSTPGQSISGYTF. In DNA, the CDR3 is TGTGCCAGCAGCACTCCGGGACAATCAATCTCCGGCTACACCTTC.

This sequence joins TRBV5-1 and TRBJ1-5; no clear D. Germline CDR1 and CDR2: SGHRS and YFSETQ. V was trimmed by 1 base and J by 4 bases, leaving 6 bases between them. CDR3 size: 13 residues. The chain's CDR3 is CASSLNGNQPQHF. DNA of the CDR3: TGCGCCAGCAGCTTGAACGGGAATCAGCCCCAGCATTTT. Drawing the rest from reference TRBV5-1 and TRBJ1-5, the complete variable domain is KAGVTQTPRYLIKTRGQQVTLSCSPISGHRSVSWYQQTPGQGLQFLFEYFSETQRNKGNFPGRFSGRQFSNSRSEMNVSTLELGDSALYLCASSLNGNQPQHFGDGTRLSIL.

V usage is TRBV4-3 and J usage is TRBJ1-4; D gene unclear. The V and J ends lost 2 bases and 0 bases respectively, with 10 bases between them. The CDR3 has 16 residues. Germline V gives CDR1 LGHNA, CDR2 YSLEER. CDR3 sequence: CASSQRGGATNEKLFF. The CDR3 DNA sequence: TGCGCCAGCAGCCAACGAGGCGGTGCAACTAATGAAAAACTGTTTTTT.

The chain is built from TRBV5-1 and TRBJ1-2; unclear D gene. Germline V lookup: CDR1 SGHRS, CDR2 YFSETQ. This CDR3 region has 14 residues. V lost 0 bases, J lost 4 bases, and 10 bases lay in between. The CDR3 region is CASSLAAVGYGYTF. The DNA for the CDR3 is TGCGCCAGCAGCTTGGCCGCTGTCGGCTATGGCTACACCTTC.

The J gene is TRBJ2-5, the V gene TRBV5-1; 7 nucleotides align to TRBD2. V trimming: 3 bases; J trimming: 4 bases; junction bases outside the gene matches: 9. The CDR3 contains 15 residues. Germline loops: CDR1 SGHRS, CDR2 YFSETQ. This chain's CDR3 is CASSSTRGGGETQYF. The DNA for the CDR3 is TGCGCCAGCAGCTCAACTCGCGGGGGAGGAGAGACCCAGTACTTC.

The J gene is TRBJ2-7, the V gene TRBV4-2, with TRBD1 matching over 8 bases. The CDR3 has 15 amino acids. V lost 0 bases and J lost 6; bases outside the gene matches: 7. Per germline, CDR1 LGHNA and CDR2 YNFKEQ. CDR3 amino acids: CASSQDGTGGIEQYF. CDR3 in DNA: TGTGCCAGCAGCCAAGACGGGACAGGAGGCATCGAGCAGTACTTC.

The chain couples TRBV5-1 to TRBJ2-7; 12 bases are shared with TRBD2. CDR1 and CDR2 (germline): SGHRS, YFSETQ. The trim removed 5 bases at V and 3 bases at J, leaving 9 bases unmatched. There are 16 residues in the CDR3. CDR3 bases: TGCGCCAGCAGTCTTGCCCTAGCGGGGGGGTACTACGAGCAGTACTTC. It translates to CASSLALAGGYYEQYF.

The rearrangement joins TRBV9 to TRBJ1-2; tentative D call: TRBD1 (5 bases). V dropped 0 bases and J dropped 6 bases, with 18 bases sitting between them. Germline V lookup: CDR1 SGDLS, CDR2 YYNGEE. CDR3 length equals 16 residues. The CDR3 sequence is CASSVDRSGTRDGYTF. The CDR3 nucleotides are TGTGCCAGCAGCGTAGATAGGTCAGGGACTCGGGATGGCTACACCTTC.

The chain uses TRBV4-3 and TRBJ1-3; no clear D. The germline V and J ends were trimmed by 1 base and 4 bases, with 11 bases remaining between them. The germline gives CDR1 LGHNA, CDR2 YSLEER. CDR3 size: 15 residues. The CDR3 reads CASSQGETWGNTIYF. In DNA, the CDR3 is TGCGCCAGCAGCCAAGGGGAGACCTGGGGAAACACCATATATTTT.

The rearrangement links TRBV4-1 to TRBJ1-5, with D maybe TRBD1 (5 bases). CDR1 and CDR2 (germline): MGHRA, YSYEKL. V shed 4 bases and J shed 4 bases, with 11 bases lying between them. The length of the CDR3 is 14 residues. CDR3 bases: TGCGCCAGCAGCCTCGACAGTCCGAATCAGCCCCAGCATTTT. This gives the protein CASSLDSPNQPQHF.

The chain combines TRBV11-3 with TRBJ2-7; 7 bases match TRBD1. The germline CDR1 and CDR2 sequences are SGHNT and YENEEA. There are 14 residues in the CDR3. Trimming at V came to 5 bases and at J to 0 bases, leaving 4 bases not matched to a gene. CDR3 DNA sequence: TGTGCCAGCAGCCGGACAGGCGACTCCTACGAGCAGTACTTC. It yields the protein CASSRTGDSYEQYF.

The V call is TRBV7-9, the J call TRBJ1-1; D uncertain. Germline assignment: CDR1 SEHNR and CDR2 FQNEAQ (reference sequence). The CDR3 runs to 12 residues. V lost 5 bases and J lost 6, with 10 bases in between. The CDR3 sequence: CASSRSGAEAFF. The DNA for the CDR3 is TGTGCCAGCAGCCGGTCCGGGGCTGAAGCTTTCTTT.

This chain links TRBV27 with TRBJ1-1; 10 bases are a match to TRBD1. Germline loops: CDR1 MNHEY, CDR2 SMNVEV (reference sequence). V lost 3 bases to trimming and J lost 2 bases; unmatched junction nucleotides: 6. The CDR3 totals 16 residues. In DNA, the CDR3 is TGTGCCAGCAGTTTCGACAGGGGGCAATCAAACACTGAAGCTTTCTTT. As protein: CASSFDRGQSNTEAFF.

This chain connects TRBV19 to TRBJ1-5; a possible D gene is TRBD1 (6 bases). Trimming left V 4 bases short and J 0 bases short, with 7 bases between. The CDR3 contains 14 residues. In germline, CDR1 is LNHDA, CDR2 SQIVND (reference sequence). CDR3 coding DNA: TGTGCCAGTAGTACACAGGGTAGCAATCAGCCCCAGCATTTT. Translated, it gives CASSTQGSNQPQHF.

The J gene is TRBJ2-7, the V gene TRBV5-1, with TRBD2 as a possible D gene (6 bases). With 7 bases removed from V and 0 bases from J, the gap between germline ends came to 14 bases. Germline-derived CDR1 and CDR2 are SGHRS and YFSETQ. CDR3 length: 14 amino acids. The chain's CDR3 is CASCPGDVSYEQYF. CDR3 nucleotides: TGCGCCAGCTGTCCGGGGGACGTCTCCTACGAGCAGTACTTC.

This rearrangement joins TRBV19 to TRBJ2-2; the match to TRBD1 covers 11 bases. The J segment lost 7 bases and the V segment lost 5 bases, leaving 15 bases of the junction unmatched. CDR1 and CDR2 from the germline V gene are LNHDA and SQIVND (reference sequence). The CDR3 sequence is 18 residues long. Here the CDR3 reads CASSAPGTGGLVGGELFF. DNA of the CDR3: TGTGCCAGTAGTGCCCCCGGGACAGGGGGTCTTGTTGGCGGGGAGCTGTTTTTT.

The rearrangement uses TRBV5-4 and TRBJ1-1; 7 bases are shared with TRBD1. Germline CDR1 is SGHNT and CDR2 is YYREEE (reference sequence). J lost 2 bases, V lost 0 bases, and 4 bases had no gene match. The CDR3 spans 15 residues. In nucleotides, the CDR3 is TGTGCCAGCAGCTTGGGGGGGACAGCAAACACTGAAGCTTTCTTT. Residues: CASSLGGTANTEAFF.

This chain links TRBV10-3 with TRBJ2-7; D might be TRBD2 (6 bases). The V end was cut by 3 bases, the J end by 3 bases, with 12 bases between. Germline V gene data show CDR1 as ENHRY and CDR2 as SYGVKD. This CDR3 has 14 residues. This CDR3 is CAISEFGGNYEQYF. The DNA of the CDR3 is TGTGCCATCAGTGAATTCGGGGGAAACTACGAGCAGTACTTC.

This chain uses TRBV7-8 with TRBJ2-5, with 10 bases lining up with TRBD2. The length of the CDR3 is 15 residues. Germline CDR1 SGHVS, CDR2 FQNEAQ. V shed 1 base and J 4 bases; nucleotides not matched to a gene: 3. CDR3 region: CASSLEAGGGETQYF. DNA of the CDR3: TGTGCCAGCAGCTTAGAAGCGGGGGGGGGAGAGACCCAGTACTTC.